These 15 T cell receptor beta chains share one sample of origin, sequenced in a study of blood T cell repertoires in COVID-19. Here immunoSEQ multiplex PCR was the method, and the copy in TCRdb shows in-frame clones only, minus some. The sample records about 270,000 clones, 86% being singletons. The specimen sequenced was peripheral blood. These receptors were taken from an older woman who had recovered from COVID-19.

This clone was seen just once. The chain combines TRBV5-1 with TRBJ1-6, with TRBD1 matching 7 bases. V lost 9 bases and J lost 7; bases outside the gene matches: 10. CDR1 is SGHRS and CDR2 is YFSETQ in the germline V gene. The CDR3 runs 14 residues. The chain's CDR3 is CATRGTGENSPLHF. CDR3 nucleotides: TGCGCCACCCGGGGCACAGGGGAAAATTCACCCCTCCACTTT.

Written as DNA, the CDR3 is TGTGCCAGCAGCCCCGGGGGGAGTGGGAACTATGGCTACACCTTC. It translates to CASSPGGSGNYGYTF. V and J are TRBV3-1 (or the pseudogene TRBV3-2) and TRBJ1-2; D may be TRBD1 (5 bases). The ends were cut back, 4 bases at V and 2 bases at J, with 14 bases in the middle. The germline gives CDR1 LGHDT, CDR2 YNNKEL (reference sequence). This CDR3 has 15 residues.

On this clone itself: Other DNA sequences in the sample encode the same CDR3. The chain has TRBV28 and TRBJ2-7; D is undetermined. With 2 bases removed from V and 3 bases from J, the gap between germline ends came to 5 bases. Germline V gives CDR1 MDHEN, CDR2 SYDVKM. This CDR3 spans 12 amino acids. CDR3 DNA sequence: TGTGCCAGCAGTTTAAGAGGCTACGAGCAGTACTTC. As protein: CASSLRGYEQYF.

The V call is TRBV7-3, the J call TRBJ1-1; D is uncertain. The germline CDR1 and CDR2 sequences are SGHTA and FQGTGA. Between the trimmed V and J ends, which lost 3 bases and 2 bases, there was a span of 13 bases. The CDR3 covers 15 residues. The CDR3 DNA sequence: TGTGCCAGCAGCTTCCTGGGAGGCAGTAACACTGAAGCTTTCTTT. Residues: CASSFLGGSNTEAFF.

The chain combines TRBV9 with TRBJ1-6; D is undetermined. The CDR3 extends over 14 amino acids. Trimming removed 2 bases at V and 7 bases at J, with 10 bases between. Germline loops: CDR1 SGDLS, CDR2 YYNGEE. The chain's CDR3 is CASSVSTGNSPLHF. In DNA form, the CDR3 reads TGTGCCAGCAGCGTCTCGACGGGGAATTCACCCCTCCACTTT.

This chain connects TRBV7-8 to TRBJ1-6; unclear D gene. The CDR3 spans 15 residues. Trimming removed 3 bases from V and 0 bases from J, with 6 bases in between. The germline CDR1 and CDR2 sequences are SGHVS and FQNEAQ. CDR3 in amino acids: CASSFMSSYNSPLHF. CDR3 sequence (DNA): TGTGCCAGCAGCTTTATGAGCTCCTATAATTCACCCCTCCACTTT.

The J gene is TRBJ2-1, the V gene TRBV29-1; 9 bases align to TRBD1. This CDR3 contains 14 residues. Germline CDR1 reads SQVTM; CDR2 reads ANQGSEA. V shed 5 bases and J 2 bases; nucleotides not matched to a gene: 4. This chain's CDR3 is CSVLGQGPYNEQFF. CDR3 DNA: TGCAGCGTTTTGGGACAGGGACCCTACAATGAGCAGTTCTTC.

The chain carries TRBV5-1 and TRBJ2-1, with 12 nucleotides matching TRBD2. CDR3 length: 17 amino acids. Germline-derived CDR1 and CDR2 are SGHRS and YFSETQ. V trimming: 6 bases; J trimming: 0 bases; junction bases outside the gene matches: 7. CDR3 nucleotides: TGCGCCAGCACCCTCCTAGCGGGGGGGACCTCCTACAATGAGCAGTTCTTC. Encoded protein: CASTLLAGGTSYNEQFF.

The V and J genes are TRBV18 and TRBJ1-6; D call uncertain. The CDR3 consists of 18 residues. Germline-derived CDR1 and CDR2 are KGHSH and LQKENI. V lost 1 base to trimming and J lost 7 bases, with 20 bases between them. CDR3 loop: CASSPLYERGAFNSPLHF. CDR3 DNA sequence: TGTGCCAGCTCACCACTGTACGAAAGAGGCGCGTTCAATTCACCCCTCCACTTT.

As for this clone: Different DNA sequences within this sample yield the same CDR3. The rearrangement joins TRBV7-2 to TRBJ2-5; 10 bases match TRBD1. The CDR3 length is 13 residues. Germline assignment: CDR1 SGHTA and CDR2 FQGNSA. V gave up 5 bases and J gave up 5 bases; unmatched junction bases: 2. CDR3 sequence: CASSTDRGETQYF. The DNA for the CDR3 is TGTGCCAGCAGCACGGACAGGGGGGAGACCCAGTACTTC.

About this clone itself: This sample includes further DNA sequences coding for the same CDR3. This chain uses TRBV28 with TRBJ1-5; TRBD1 might be the D (6 bases). The V gene's germline CDR1 is MDHEN and CDR2 SYDVKM. The CDR3 runs 14 residues. Deletions cut 2 bases from V and 1 base from J, with 6 bases between. CDR3 DNA sequence: TGTGCCAGCAGTTTAGGACAGAGCAATCAGCCCCAGCATTTT. This sequence encodes CASSLGQSNQPQHF.

This clone has a single count. The rearrangement uses TRBV11-2 and TRBJ2-5; 7 bases are shared with TRBD1. This CDR3 has 15 residues. Germline assignment: CDR1 SGHAT and CDR2 FQNNGV. V was clipped by 2 bases and J by 5 bases; unmatched bases: 8. The CDR3 DNA follows: TGTGCCAGCAGCTTAAGGGGACAGTCTGGGGAGACCCAGTACTTC. This sequence encodes CASSLRGQSGETQYF.

The rearrangement joins TRBV9 to TRBJ1-1, with TRBD1 as a possible D gene (5 bases). Germline V gene data show CDR1 as SGDLS and CDR2 as YYNGEE. Between the trimmed V and J ends, which lost 4 bases and 3 bases, there was a span of 10 bases. CDR3 length: 13 amino acids. The CDR3 reads CASSLKGDTEAFF. CDR3 sequence (DNA): TGTGCCAGCAGCCTAAAAGGGGACACTGAAGCTTTCTTT. The variable domain in full, completed from reference TRBV9 and TRBJ1-1, reads DSGVTQTPKHLITATGQRVTLRCSPRSGDLSVYWYQQSLDQGLQFLIQYYNGEERAKGNILERFSAQQFPDLHSELNLSSLELGDSALYFCASSLKGDTEAFFGQGTRLTVV.

J is TRBJ2-5 and V is TRBV5-1, with D possibly being TRBD2 (6 bases). The germline gives CDR1 SGHRS, CDR2 YFSETQ. V was pared by 7 bases and J by 5 bases, with 18 bases between. The CDR3 length is 14 residues. The CDR3 is CASAPHGGVETQYF. The CDR3 DNA reads TGCGCCAGCGCACCCCATGGCGGGGTCGAGACCCAGTACTTC. The entire variable domain, with the rest obtained from reference TRBV5-1 and TRBJ2-5, is as follows: KAGVTQTPRYLIKTRGQQVTLSCSPISGHRSVSWYQQTPGQGLQFLFEYFSETQRNKGNFPGRFSGRQFSNSRSEMNVSTLELGDSALYLCASAPHGGVETQYFGPGTRLLVL.

This chain uses TRBV5-1 with TRBJ2-2, with D possibly TRBD1 on 5 matching bases. Germline V gives CDR1 SGHRS, CDR2 YFSETQ. V was trimmed by 0 bases and J by 0 bases, leaving 12 bases between them. This CDR3 has 17 residues. The CDR3 DNA reads as TGCGCCAGCAGCTTGGCAGGGCAGGGATCGAACACCGGGGAGCTGTTTTTT. Residues: CASSLAGQGSNTGELFF.